This T cell receptor (gamma chain) was found in a study of gamma delta lymphoproliferative disorders and STAT genes. Relative to its sample, this clone is medium-sized (0.01 to 0.1%). Sequencing used genomic DNA taken from PBMCs of patients and controls. TCRdb re-processed the multiplex PCR reads via CATT. This table holds roughly 4,100 gamma-chain clones, 7% to 7.5% found once. The CDR3 sequence is 11 residues long. J was trimmed by 8 bases and V by 6 bases; bases with no gene match: 3. Looked up from germline, CDR1 is VENAVY and CDR2 is YDSYNSRV. This clonotype originated in a human donor in good health. Sequenced sample: blood. V usage is TRGV8 and J usage is TRGJP1. Germline matching of the DNA provided the J gene here, since TCRdb leaves it blank. Here the CDR3 reads CATWHGWFKIF. In DNA, the CDR3 is TGTGCCACCTGGCACGGTTGGTTCAAGATATTT.